Listed below are T cell receptor beta chains from one sample, sequenced in a study of T and B cells in COVID-19 patients. TCRdb reprocessed the multiplex PCR reads via MiXCR and lists one record per CDR3 protein. The repertoire consists of several thousand distinct CDR3 sequences, with around 23% occurring once and the leading ten covering approximately 22%. Sequenced sample: blood. Receptor source: a human donor with active COVID-19. Each CDR3 is given with its conserved first and last residue. Fields, in order: V gene, J gene, D gene, clone size, CDR3 DNA, CDR3 protein. The D gene is left open where the match is weak. Only part of the rows carry a size: once, few, many, or a class if the clone is expanded.

>TRBV19|TRBJ2-7|TRBD2|NA
TGTGCCAGTAGACCGGGACTAGCGGGCTACGAGCAGTACTTC
CASRPGLAGYEQYF
>TRBV6-5|TRBJ1-2|NA|medium-sized
TGTGCCAGCAGTCCGGGCGCTAACTATGGCTACACCTTC
CASSPGANYGYTF
>TRBV6-5|TRBJ2-1|TRBD2|medium-sized
TGTGCCAGCAGTTTTGGACTAGTTAACAATGAGCAGTTCTTC
CASSFGLVNNEQFF
>TRBV18|TRBJ1-2|NA|medium-sized
TGTGCCAGCTCACCAGATGTCAGGGTTGGTGGCTACACCTTC
CASSPDVRVGGYTF
>TRBV29-1|TRBJ1-2|TRBD1|NA
TGCAGCGTGGGACAGGGAGGAGGCTACACCTTC
CSVGQGGGYTF
>TRBV7-9|TRBJ2-2|NA|NA
TGTTCCAGCAGCTTAGGGTCCGGGGAGCTGTTTTTT
CSSSLGSGELFF
>TRBV28|TRBJ2-3|NA|NA
TGTGCCAGCAGTTCGGGTACAGATACGCAGTATTTT
CASSSGTDTQYF
>TRBV18|TRBJ1-2|NA|few
TGTGCCAGCTCACCGGGACCGTACTATGGCTACACCTTC
CASSPGPYYGYTF
>TRBV19|TRBJ2-2|TRBD1|medium-sized
TGTGCCAGTAGGGTGAGGGGGCTGGACACCGGGGAGCTGTTTTTT
CASRVRGLDTGELFF
>TRBV5-4|TRBJ2-5|NA|medium-sized
TGTGCCAGCAGCTTGCAGGGCCAAGAGACCCAGTACTTC
CASSLQGQETQYF
>TRBV20-1|TRBJ1-2|NA|NA
TGCAGTGCTAGAGGCGGGGCACCCAGATATGGCTACACCTTC
CSARGGAPRYGYTF
>TRBV20-1|TRBJ2-5|TRBD1|few
TGCAGTGCTAGAGGGGGACAGGGGAGGGTGGAGACCCAGTACTTC
CSARGGQGRVETQYF
>TRBV20-1|TRBJ2-2|NA|few
TGCAGTGCTAGACCTTTACCAACCGGGGAGCTGTTTTTT
CSARPLPTGELFF
>TRBV6-6|TRBJ1-5|TRBD1|medium-sized
TGTGCCAGCCAATTGACAGGGGATCAGCCCCAGCATTTT
CASQLTGDQPQHF
>TRBV28|TRBJ2-7|TRBD1|once
TGTGCCAGCAGTCTTCAATCAGGGGGCCTCCTTTACGAGCAGTACTTC
CASSLQSGGLLYEQYF
>TRBV27|TRBJ1-1|NA|medium-sized
TGTGCCAGCAGTTTCAGGAGGAACACTGAAGCTTTCTTT
CASSFRRNTEAFF
>TRBV10-3|TRBJ2-1|TRBD2|few
TGTGCCATCAACAGCGGGAGCCGGAATGAGCAGTTCTTC
CAINSGSRNEQFF
>TRBV5-4|TRBJ2-4|NA|medium-sized
TGTGCCAGCAGCTTTGAGGGTCCTCTAGCCAAAAACATTCAGTACTTC
CASSFEGPLAKNIQYF
>TRBV12-3/TRBV12-4|TRBJ1-6|NA|medium-sized
TGTGCCAGCAGACCCTCCCAGGACGGGAGCTTTTCACCCCTCCACTTT
CASRPSQDGSFSPLHF
>TRBV6-5|TRBJ2-5|NA|medium-sized
TGTGCCAGCAGTTCCCATGGTCCCGGCCAAGAGACCCAGTACTTC
CASSSHGPGQETQYF
>TRBV7-9|TRBJ2-3|NA|NA
TGTGCCAGCAGCGGCACAGGCTCCCCGAGCACAGATACGCAGTATTTT
CASSGTGSPSTDTQYF
>TRBV5-6|TRBJ2-7|NA|NA
TGCGCCAGCAGCTTGGGGGGGGCAGGGCTGAACTACGAGCAGTACTTC
CASSLGGAGLNYEQYF
>TRBV6-5|TRBJ1-1|NA|NA
TGTGCCAGCAGTGACGGGGGGGGAGGACTCCAAAGGGCTTTCTTT
CASSDGGGGLQRAFF
>TRBV20-1|TRBJ2-1|TRBD2|NA
TGCAGTGCTAGGAGGGGTCTAGCGGCTACCTACAATGAGCAGTTCTTC
CSARRGLAATYNEQFF
>TRBV9|TRBJ1-2|TRBD1|once
TGTGCCAGCAGTCTCAGGGGGGGGTTGGCGGGCTACACCTTC
CASSLRGGLAGYTF
>TRBV5-5|TRBJ2-6|TRBD1|medium-sized
TGTGCCAGCAGCCCAATGGGACAGGGGAGCGGGGCCAACGTCCTGACTTTC
CASSPMGQGSGANVLTF
>TRBV20-1|TRBJ2-3|TRBD2|NA
TGCAGTGTTGAGGACCCAAGGCTAGCGGGAAAAGATACGCAGTATTTT
CSVEDPRLAGKDTQYF
>TRBV20-1|TRBJ2-1|NA|few
TGCAGTGCTAGAGGTGGGCGATACCGCAATGAGCAGTTCTTC
CSARGGRYRNEQFF
>TRBV4-3|TRBJ1-6|NA|NA
TGCGCCAGCAGCCAAGATCAAGGTTCACCCCTCCACTTT
CASSQDQGSPLHF
>TRBV20-1|TRBJ2-1|NA|few
TGCAGTGCTGGGGACCACATCCCCACCAATCATGAGCAGTTCTTC
CSAGDHIPTNHEQFF
>TRBV30|TRBJ1-2|NA|medium-sized
TGTGCCTGGATCAAAGCAGGGGACCTGAACTATGGCTACACCTTC
CAWIKAGDLNYGYTF
>TRBV19|TRBJ2-5|NA|medium-sized
TGTGCCAGTAGTAAGTTTGGTGTACCCCAAGAGACCCAGTACTTC
CASSKFGVPQETQYF
>TRBV5-6|TRBJ2-5|NA|NA
TGTGCCAGCACGCAGGGGGGTGAAGAGACCCAGTACTTC
CASTQGGEETQYF
>TRBV7-2|TRBJ2-5|TRBD2|few
TGTGCCAGCAGCTCCGGGACTAGGATCGTAAAGACCCAGTACTTC
CASSSGTRIVKTQYF
>TRBV29-1|TRBJ1-2|TRBD1|NA
TGCAGCGCTAGCCCGGGACAGGGAGGAGGCTACACCTTC
CSASPGQGGGYTF
>TRBV19|TRBJ2-1|NA|large
TGTGCCAGCCAACCAAATGGCAATGAGCAGTTCTTC
CASQPNGNEQFF
>TRBV10-3|TRBJ1-3|NA|NA
TGTGCCATCAGTGAAGAGACTCCTTTCACTGGAAACACCATATATTTT
CAISEETPFTGNTIYF
>TRBV10-3|TRBJ2-3|TRBD2|NA
TGTGCCATCAGTGAGACTAGCGGGAGGTCTGAAGATACGCAGTGTTTT
CAISETSGRSEDTQCF
>TRBV20-1|TRBJ1-2|NA|NA
TGCAGTGCTAGAGGTGACAGTGGGTTTTTGAGATATGGCTACACCTTC
CSARGDSGFLRYGYTF
>TRBV20-1|TRBJ2-1|TRBD2|NA
TGCAGTGCTAGAGGGATGATACCGGGACTAGCGGGAGTCAGTGAGCAGTTCTTC
CSARGMIPGLAGVSEQFF
>TRBV6-4|TRBJ2-1|NA|NA
TGTGCCAGCAGTCCCGGGGGCTATTATGAGCAGTTCTTC
CASSPGGYYEQFF
>TRBV19|TRBJ2-1|TRBD2|large
TGTGCCAGTAGACTCAGCGGGGCGACCTACAATGAGCAGTTCTTC
CASRLSGATYNEQFF
>TRBV5-5|TRBJ2-6|NA|medium-sized
TGTGCCAGCAGCTTGGACAGCCGATCTGGGGCCAACGTCCTGACTTTC
CASSLDSRSGANVLTF
>TRBV6-2/TRBV6-3|TRBJ2-5|TRBD2|few
TGTGCCAGCAGCCCCGGGGGGGCAAGTCAGACCCAGTACTTC
CASSPGGASQTQYF
>TRBV29-1|TRBJ1-1|NA|medium-sized
TGCAGCGCCTTCAAGGACAGCGAAGCTTTCTTT
CSAFKDSEAFF
>TRBV5-1|TRBJ2-1|TRBD2|NA
TGTGCCAGCAGCACCCGGACTAGCGGGAGCAGTGAGCAGTTCTTC
CASSTRTSGSSEQFF
>TRBV21-1|TRBJ1-1|NA|NA
TGTGCCAGCAATGGGGGGAGGTCCACTGAAGCTTTCTTT
CASNGGRSTEAFF
>TRBV18|TRBJ2-7|TRBD1|medium-sized
TGTGCCAGCTCACCTGCGGGACAGGGAGCGGGATACGAGCAGTACTTC
CASSPAGQGAGYEQYF
>TRBV7-9|TRBJ1-4|NA|NA
TGTGCCAGCAGCTTAGAAGGGGGATATAATGAAAAACTGTTTTTT
CASSLEGGYNEKLFF
>TRBV6-5|TRBJ2-1|NA|medium-sized
TGTGCCAGCAGTCCCGACCTCTCCTACAATGAGCAGTTCTTC
CASSPDLSYNEQFF
>TRBV12-3/TRBV12-4|TRBJ1-6|NA|few
TGTGCCAGCAGTTACACTACAGGGTGGGGTTCACCCCTCCACTTT
CASSYTTGWGSPLHF
>TRBV19|TRBJ2-7|TRBD2|medium-sized
TGTGCCAGTAGAGGCGGGAGTTCGCGGGAGCAGTACTTC
CASRGGSSREQYF
>TRBV7-2|TRBJ2-7|NA|NA
TGTGCCAGCAGCTTAGGTCCTTACAGGGTTGGCGAGCAGTACTTC
CASSLGPYRVGEQYF
>TRBV5-1|TRBJ2-1|TRBD1|few
TGCGCCAGCAGCTTGGCCGGTGGGACAGGGGTCAATGAGCAGTTCTTC
CASSLAGGTGVNEQFF
>TRBV20-1|TRBJ2-3|NA|NA
TGCAGTGCCAATTCTCGGGGCGGGAACCCCACAGATACGCAGTATTTT
CSANSRGGNPTDTQYF
>TRBV18|TRBJ1-5|TRBD1|few
TGTGCCAGCTCACTGACCGGGACAGGGGGCAATCAGCCCCAGCATTTT
CASSLTGTGGNQPQHF
>TRBV12-3/TRBV12-4|TRBJ1-6|NA|NA
TGTGCCAGCAGTTTAGGTGGGGTTGGAAATTCACCCCTCCACTTT
CASSLGGVGNSPLHF
>TRBV5-6|TRBJ2-7|NA|medium-sized
TGTGCCAGCAGCTACGGAGGGTTCTCCTACGAGCAGTACTTC
CASSYGGFSYEQYF